These 22 T cell receptor beta chains originate from one sample sequenced in a study of T-cell memory formation after mild COVID-19. TCRdb analysed the 5' RACE reads with MiXCR anew, one entry per CDR3 protein. The sample shows hundreds of thousands of distinct CDR3 sequences, roughly 17% of them seen only once. The sequenced material came from PBMCs or a T cell subset sorted from them (not recorded which). The receptors here all came from a man younger than 35 who had mild COVID-19 (a few samples of this study predate the infection). Cell type and time point are not known.

This clonotype appeared many times. V gene TRBV5-1 combines with J gene TRBJ2-1; TRBD1 aligns across 8 bases. Germline-derived CDR1 and CDR2 are SGHRS and YFSETQ. This CDR3 spans 14 amino acids. The ends lost 1 base at V and 8 bases at J; junction bases unmatched: 5. The CDR3 reads CASSLQGALDEQFF. The CDR3 DNA reads TGCGCCAGCAGCTTGCAGGGGGCGCTTGATGAGCAGTTCTTC.

This clonotype was recorded a few times. The chain is built from TRBV20-1 and TRBJ1-3; D gene ambiguous. V was pared by 0 bases and J by 4 bases, with 10 bases between. CDR1 DFQATT and CDR2 SNEGSKA come from the germline V gene (reference sequence). This CDR3 spans 14 amino acids. CDR3 nucleotides: TGCAGTGCTAGAGATCCGGGGTACGGAAACACCATATATTTT. Its translation: CSARDPGYGNTIYF.

In this sample, this clonotype turned up once. This chain links TRBV5-1 with TRBJ2-3, with 9 positions matching TRBD1. The V segment lost 4 bases and the J segment 4 bases; nucleotides outside the gene matches: 10. Germline assignment: CDR1 SGHRS and CDR2 YFSETQ. The CDR3 is made up of 16 amino acids. The CDR3 here is CASSPGQGPKPDTQYF. For the CDR3, the DNA is TGCGCCAGCAGCCCGGGACAGGGCCCCAAACCAGATACGCAGTATTTT.

Here the CDR3 reads CASRRGQAYSYNEQFF. CDR3 nucleotides: TGTGCCAGCAGGCGGGGACAGGCCTACTCCTACAATGAGCAGTTCTTC. The rearrangement joins TRBV6-2 or TRBV6-3 to TRBJ2-1, with 8 bases that match TRBD1. Unmatched junction bases numbered 7, after V lost 6 bases and J lost 0 bases. CDR3 length equals 16 residues. The germline CDR1 and CDR2 sequences are MNHEY and SVGEGT.

The rearrangement links TRBV27 to TRBJ1-3; D gene ambiguous. CDR3 length equals 15 residues. V was cut by 0 bases and J by 1 base, with 7 bases left in between. The germline CDR1 and CDR2 sequences are MNHEY and SMNVEV (reference sequence). The CDR3 sequence: CASSLSYRSGNTIYF. For the CDR3, the DNA is TGTGCCAGCAGTTTATCTTACAGATCTGGAAACACCATATATTTT.

This clonotype was observed a few times. CDR3 sequence: CASSDQPSYGYTF. The CDR3 DNA is TGTGCCAGCAGCGACCAACCTTCCTATGGCTACACCTTC. The chain carries TRBV6-2 or TRBV6-3 and TRBJ1-2; no firm D call. V was clipped by 6 bases and J by 4 bases, with 12 bases between them. Per the germline V gene, CDR1 is MNHEY and CDR2 is SVGEGT. The CDR3 is 13 residues long.

This clonotype has more than one count but fewer than ten. This rearrangement joins TRBV9 to TRBJ1-6, with a tentative D call TRBD1 (5 bases). This CDR3 is 16 amino acids long. V lost 0 bases and J 0 bases, leaving 7 bases between the germline ends. In germline, CDR1 is SGDLS, CDR2 YYNGEE. In nucleotides, the CDR3 is TGTGCCAGCAGCGTAGATGACAGCTCCTATAATTCACCCCTCCACTTT. This codes for CASSVDDSSYNSPLHF.

In this sample, this clonotype turned up a few times. The rearrangement links TRBV4-3 to TRBJ2-7; 9 nucleotides line up with TRBD1. CDR1 is LGHNA and CDR2 is YSLEER in the germline V gene. Trimming took 4 bases from V and 6 from J; bases not matched to a gene: 10. This CDR3 contains 15 residues. The CDR3 region has the DNA TGCGCCAGCAGCCCATCGGGACAGGGAAGTTTCGAGCAGTACTTC. Its protein is CASSPSGQGSFEQYF.

The chain combines TRBV11-2 with TRBJ2-5; TRBD2 is a possible D gene (6 bases). V was trimmed by 8 bases and J by 9 bases, leaving 19 bases between them. CDR1 is SGHAT, CDR2 FQNNGV, per germline. The CDR3 length is 13 residues. The CDR3 DNA sequence: TGTGCCAGCTCGGGGGAACGCGGTGGGGCCCAGTACTTC. Amino acid sequence: CASSGERGGAQYF.

This clonotype was recorded a few times. The chain employs TRBV7-9 and TRBJ1-6; no reliable D call. The germline CDR1 and CDR2 sequences are SEHNR and FQNEAQ (reference sequence). Trimming took off 5 bases at V and 8 bases at J, with 16 bases between the two ends. The CDR3 has 15 residues. CDR3 protein: CASSPGLGSHSPLHF. The DNA for the CDR3 is TGTGCCAGCAGCCCCGGGCTGGGGAGTCATTCACCCCTCCACTTT.

This chain links TRBV7-6 with TRBJ2-1, with 7 bases lining up with TRBD2. Germline lookup yields CDR1 SGHVS and CDR2 FNYEAQ. V lost 7 bases, J lost 1 base, and 7 bases stayed unmatched. The CDR3 runs to 15 residues. The CDR3 DNA reads TGTGCCAGCACCCCCAGCGGGGTTTCCTACAATGAGCAGTTCTTC. Translation: CASTPSGVSYNEQFF. The complete variable domain, with remaining parts taken from reference TRBV7-6 and TRBJ2-1, reads GAGVSQSPRYKVTKRGQDVALRCDPISGHVSLYWYRQALGQGPEFLTYFNYEAQQDKSGLPNDRFSAERPEGSISTLTIQRTEQRDSAMYRCASTPSGVSYNEQFFGPGTRLTVL.

This clonotype was counted only a few times. The chain is built from TRBV18 and TRBJ2-4; possible D gene TRBD2, 6 bases. The V end was cut by 2 bases, the J end by 14 bases, with 13 bases between. There are 12 residues in the CDR3. CDR1 and CDR2 (germline): KGHSH, LQKENI. The CDR3 DNA sequence: TGTGCCAGCTCACCATCGGAGGGTCAGGAGTACTTC. This encodes CASSPSEGQEYF.

This clonotype occurred a few times. The rearrangement uses TRBV10-3 and TRBJ2-5; 11 bases map to TRBD2. Trimming removed 3 bases from V and 2 bases from J; junction bases left unmatched: 8. The CDR3 totals 17 residues. Germline V lookup: CDR1 ENHRY, CDR2 SYGVKD. The CDR3 loop is CAISDPPGLAEQETQYF. The CDR3 nucleotides read TGTGCCATCAGTGACCCGCCGGGACTAGCGGAACAAGAGACCCAGTACTTC.

This clonotype was found a few times. This rearrangement joins TRBV7-8 to TRBJ2-3, with D tentatively TRBD2 (7 bases). Germline assignment: CDR1 SGHVS and CDR2 FQNEAQ. Trimming removed 1 base from V and 6 bases from J, with 17 bases in between. The CDR3 length is 16 residues. In DNA, the CDR3 is TGTGCCAGCAGCTTAGTGCCGGGGGGCCGGGTGGATACGCAGTATTTT. The encoded protein is CASSLVPGGRVDTQYF. Looking up the rest from reference TRBV7-8 and TRBJ2-3 gives the full variable domain: GAGVSQSPRYKVAKRGQDVALRCDPISGHVSLFWYQQALGQGPEFLTYFQNEAQLDKSGLPSDRFFAERPEGSVSTLKIQRTQQEDSAVYLCASSLVPGGRVDTQYFGPGTRLTVL.

The chain couples TRBV4-2 to TRBJ1-2, with 7 bases aligning to TRBD1. CDR3 length equals 16 residues. The trim removed 1 base at V and 7 bases at J, leaving 12 bases unmatched. Germline V gene lookup returns CDR1 LGHNA and CDR2 YNFKEQ. CDR3 loop: CASSQGVLAGGSGYTF. Written as DNA, the CDR3 is TGTGCCAGCAGCCAAGGGGTATTGGCAGGGGGGAGTGGCTACACCTTC.

At least ten counts were recorded for this clonotype. This chain links TRBV24-1 with TRBJ2-5, with D possibly TRBD1 on 6 matching bases. Trimming cost V 3 bases and J 3 bases, with 10 bases left between them. This CDR3 has 14 amino acids. CDR1 and CDR2 (germline): KGHDR, SFDVKD. The CDR3 protein is CATSDPRTEETQYF. CDR3 in DNA: TGTGCCACCAGTGATCCCCGGACAGAAGAGACCCAGTACTTC.

This chain joins TRBV7-2 and TRBJ2-3; 7 nucleotides line up with TRBD2. Germline CDR1 reads SGHTA; CDR2 reads FQGNSA. Germline trimming cut 5 bases from V and 5 bases from J; bases unmatched to any gene: 10. The CDR3 contains 15 residues. The CDR3 DNA reads TGTGCCAGCAGCCTGGGGGGGAAAGGGGTAGATACGCAGTATTTT. Residues: CASSLGGKGVDTQYF.

This clonotype was detected only a few times. V is TRBV11-2 and J is TRBJ2-5, with 8 positions matching TRBD1. The CDR3 runs to 14 residues. Germline V gene data show CDR1 as SGHAT and CDR2 as FQNNGV. V lost 3 bases to trimming and J lost 5 bases; unmatched junction nucleotides: 5. The DNA for the CDR3 is TGTGCCAGCAGCTTCCAGGGGGCGGAGGAGACCCAGTACTTC. Translation: CASSFQGAEETQYF.

The J gene is TRBJ1-4, the V gene TRBV6-5; D may be TRBD1 (6 bases). V lost 11 bases, J lost 5 bases, and 18 bases lay in between. The V gene's germline CDR1 is MNHEY and CDR2 SVGAGI. The CDR3 sequence is 14 residues long. In nucleotides, the CDR3 is TGTGCCTCCCAGGGGCGGCAGGGAAATGAAAAACTGTTTTTT. This sequence encodes CASQGRQGNEKLFF.

This chain connects TRBV12-3 or TRBV12-4 to TRBJ1-5; D gene unclear. V was trimmed by 2 bases and J by 4 bases, leaving 9 bases between them. The CDR3 totals 14 residues. CDR3 coding DNA: TGTGCCAGCAGTTTAAGTGGTAGGAATCAGCCCCAGCATTTT. Its protein is CASSLSGRNQPQHF.

In its sample, this clonotype was seen a few times. The V and J genes are TRBV7-2 and TRBJ2-1; 13 bases match TRBD2. Germline assignment: CDR1 SGHTA and CDR2 FQGNSA. CDR3 length: 17 amino acids. V dropped 5 bases and J dropped 1; count of bases not matched to a gene: 5. In nucleotides, the CDR3 is TGTGCCAGCAGCGGAACGACTAGCGGGGGGTCCTACAATGAGCAGTTCTTC. It is translated as CASSGTTSGGSYNEQFF.

This clonotype has more than one count but fewer than ten. This chain links TRBV19 with TRBJ1-4; tentative D call: TRBD1 (6 bases). CDR1 is LNHDA and CDR2 is SQIVND in the germline V gene (reference sequence). Trimming stripped 5 bases from V and 7 bases from J, with 20 bases between. This CDR3 region has 16 residues. The CDR3 coding sequence is TGTGCCAGTAGTGTCACACCACAGGGATTGATTGAAAAACTGTTTTTT. Its protein is CASSVTPQGLIEKLFF.